This T cell receptor beta chain is from a study of blood T cell repertoires in COVID-19. Study at large: Specimens from acute and convalescent COVID-19 originated in the United States, Italy and Spain.

The germline V gene encodes CDR1 PRHDT and CDR2 FYEKMQ (reference sequence). The CDR3 loop spans 15 amino acids. With 2 bases clipped from V and 3 bases from J, the junction kept 2 bases outside the gene matches. In the authors' workflow: Amplifying reference gene primers gave estimates of nucleated cell counts. Produced via immunoSEQ multiplex PCR; TCRdb's table is partial and in-frame only. V and J calls and clone size are given by that table; D and trimming were obtained from the DNA. Of 120,000 to 150,000 clones in the sample, around four fifths were seen once. This receptor was obtained from a woman between 35 and 50 years old with active or convalescent COVID-19. V usage is TRBV13 and J usage is TRBJ2-3; 10 bases line up with TRBD2. The sample taken for sequencing was peripheral blood. The CDR3 DNA reads as TGTGCCAGCAGCTTAACTAGCGGGGCGACAGATACGCAGTATTTT. Translating it yields CASSLTSGATDTQYF.